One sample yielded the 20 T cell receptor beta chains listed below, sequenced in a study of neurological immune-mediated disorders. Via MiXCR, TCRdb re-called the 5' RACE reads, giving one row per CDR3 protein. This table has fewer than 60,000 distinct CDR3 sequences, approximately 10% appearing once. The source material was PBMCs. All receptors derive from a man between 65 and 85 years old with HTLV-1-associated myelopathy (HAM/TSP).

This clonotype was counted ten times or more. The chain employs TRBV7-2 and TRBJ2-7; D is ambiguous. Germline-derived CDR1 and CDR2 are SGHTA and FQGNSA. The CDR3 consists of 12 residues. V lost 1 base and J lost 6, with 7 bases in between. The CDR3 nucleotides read TGTGCCAGCAGCTTAGGATGGGTCGAGCAGTACTTC. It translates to CASSLGWVEQYF.

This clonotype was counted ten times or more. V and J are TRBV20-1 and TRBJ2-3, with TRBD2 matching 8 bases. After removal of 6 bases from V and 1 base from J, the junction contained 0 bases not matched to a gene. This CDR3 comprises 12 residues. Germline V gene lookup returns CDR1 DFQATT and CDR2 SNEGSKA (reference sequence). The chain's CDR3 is CSAAGGTDTQYF. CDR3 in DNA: TGCAGTGCAGCGGGGGGCACAGATACGCAGTATTTT.

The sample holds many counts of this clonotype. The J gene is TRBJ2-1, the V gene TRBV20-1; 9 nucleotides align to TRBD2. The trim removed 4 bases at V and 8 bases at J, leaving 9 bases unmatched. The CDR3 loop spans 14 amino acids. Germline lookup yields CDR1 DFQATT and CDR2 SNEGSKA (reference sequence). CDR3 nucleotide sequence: TGCAGTGCTAAGAGACCGGGACTAGCCGATGAGCAGTTCTTC. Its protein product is CSAKRPGLADEQFF.

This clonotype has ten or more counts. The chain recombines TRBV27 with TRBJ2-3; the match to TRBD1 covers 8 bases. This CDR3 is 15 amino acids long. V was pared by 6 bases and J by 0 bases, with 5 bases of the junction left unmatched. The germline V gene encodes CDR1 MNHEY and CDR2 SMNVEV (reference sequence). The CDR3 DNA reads TGTGCCAGCAGGAGGGGACAGGTCAGCACAGATACGCAGTATTTT. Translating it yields CASRRGQVSTDTQYF.

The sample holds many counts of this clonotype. This chain's CDR3 is CASGFWREAQYF. The CDR3 nucleotides read TGTGCTAGTGGTTTCTGGCGGGAGGCGCAGTATTTT. The V gene is TRBV12-5, the J gene TRBJ2-3, with 8 bases fitting TRBD2. V shed 3 bases, J shed 10 bases, and the junction held 3 bases outside the gene matches. This CDR3 has 12 residues. Germline V gene data show CDR1 as LGHNT and CDR2 as FRNRAP.

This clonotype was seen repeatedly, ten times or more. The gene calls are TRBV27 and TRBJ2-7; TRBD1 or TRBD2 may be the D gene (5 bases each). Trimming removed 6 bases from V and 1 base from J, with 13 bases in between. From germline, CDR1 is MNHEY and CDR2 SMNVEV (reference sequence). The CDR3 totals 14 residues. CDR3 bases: TGTGCCAGCAGCCCCTGGGACCGGTCCTACGAGCAGTACTTC. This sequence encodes CASSPWDRSYEQYF.

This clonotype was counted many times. The DNA of the CDR3 is TGTGCCAGCAGCCACGACAGCAGCTCCTACAATGAGCAGTTCTTC. It yields the protein CASSHDSSSYNEQFF. The J gene is TRBJ2-1, the V gene TRBV7-2; D may be TRBD1 (5 bases). The CDR3 totals 15 residues. Trimming shortened V by 5 bases and J by 0 bases, and 11 bases separated the two germline ends. CDR1 and CDR2 (germline): SGHTA, FQGNSA.

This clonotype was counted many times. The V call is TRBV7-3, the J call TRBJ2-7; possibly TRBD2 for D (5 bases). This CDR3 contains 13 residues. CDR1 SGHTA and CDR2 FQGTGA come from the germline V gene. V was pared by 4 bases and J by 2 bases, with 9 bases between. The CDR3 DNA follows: TGTGCCAGCAGCTCGCGGGTCCCCTACGAGCAGTACTTC. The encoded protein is CASSSRVPYEQYF.

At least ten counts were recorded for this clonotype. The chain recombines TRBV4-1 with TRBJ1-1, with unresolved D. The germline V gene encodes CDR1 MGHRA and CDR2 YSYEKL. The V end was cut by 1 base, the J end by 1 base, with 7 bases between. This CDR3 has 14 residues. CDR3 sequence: CASSQVDQNTEAFF. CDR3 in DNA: TGCGCCAGCAGCCAAGTGGATCAGAACACTGAAGCTTTCTTT.

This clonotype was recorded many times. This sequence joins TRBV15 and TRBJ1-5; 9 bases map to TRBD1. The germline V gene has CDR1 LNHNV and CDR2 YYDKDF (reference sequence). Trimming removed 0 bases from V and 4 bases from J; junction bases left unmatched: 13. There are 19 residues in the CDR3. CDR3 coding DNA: TGTGCCACCAGCAGAGATTCGCGGGGACAGGGCTTGGAGAATCAGCCCCAGCATTTT. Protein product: CATSRDSRGQGLENQPQHF.

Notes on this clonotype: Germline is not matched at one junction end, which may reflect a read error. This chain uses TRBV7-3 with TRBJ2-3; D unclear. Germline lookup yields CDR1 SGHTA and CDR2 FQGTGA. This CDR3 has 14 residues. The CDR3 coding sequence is TGTACCAGCAGCCCCCAAGGCCCTAGAGATACGCAGTATTTT. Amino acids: CTSSPQGPRDTQYF.

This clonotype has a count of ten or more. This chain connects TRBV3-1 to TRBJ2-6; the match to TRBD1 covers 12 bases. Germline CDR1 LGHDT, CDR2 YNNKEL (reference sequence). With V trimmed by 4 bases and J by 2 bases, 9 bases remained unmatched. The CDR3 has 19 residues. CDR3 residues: CASSPTPGQGAPGANVLTF. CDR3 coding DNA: TGTGCCAGCAGCCCGACTCCGGGACAGGGGGCGCCTGGGGCCAACGTCCTGACTTTC.

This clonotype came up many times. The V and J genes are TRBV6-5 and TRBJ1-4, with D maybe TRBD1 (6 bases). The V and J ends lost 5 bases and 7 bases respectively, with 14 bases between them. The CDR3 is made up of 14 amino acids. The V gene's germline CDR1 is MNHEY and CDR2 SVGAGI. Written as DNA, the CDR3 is TGTGCCAGCAGTCAAAACAGGGCCGCTGAAAAACTGTTTTTT. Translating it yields CASSQNRAAEKLFF.

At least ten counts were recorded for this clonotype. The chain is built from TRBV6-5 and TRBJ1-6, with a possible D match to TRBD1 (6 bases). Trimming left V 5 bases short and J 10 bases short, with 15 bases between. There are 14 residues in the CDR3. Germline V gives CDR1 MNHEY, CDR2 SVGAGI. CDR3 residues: CASSLGQSTSPLHF. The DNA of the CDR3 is TGTGCCAGCAGTCTTGGACAGAGCACGTCACCCCTCCACTTT.

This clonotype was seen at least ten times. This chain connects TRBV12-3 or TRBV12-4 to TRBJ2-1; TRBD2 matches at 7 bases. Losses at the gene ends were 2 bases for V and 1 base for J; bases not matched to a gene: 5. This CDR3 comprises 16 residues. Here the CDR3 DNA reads TGTGCCAGCAGTTTAAGTAGCGGGTATTCCTACAATGAGCAGTTCTTC. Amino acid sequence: CASSLSSGYSYNEQFF.

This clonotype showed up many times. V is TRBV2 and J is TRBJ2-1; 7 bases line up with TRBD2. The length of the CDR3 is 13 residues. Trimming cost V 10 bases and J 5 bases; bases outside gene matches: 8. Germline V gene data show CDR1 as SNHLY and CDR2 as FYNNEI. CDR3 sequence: CAKDGTNNNEQFF. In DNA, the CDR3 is TGTGCCAAAGACGGGACTAACAACAATGAGCAGTTCTTC.

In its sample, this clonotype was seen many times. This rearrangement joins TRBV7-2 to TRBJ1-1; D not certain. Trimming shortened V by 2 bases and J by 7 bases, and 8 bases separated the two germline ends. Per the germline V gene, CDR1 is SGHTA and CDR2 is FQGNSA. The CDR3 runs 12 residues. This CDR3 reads CASSLRRGEAFF. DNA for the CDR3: TGTGCCAGCAGCTTACGTCGGGGTGAAGCTTTCTTT.

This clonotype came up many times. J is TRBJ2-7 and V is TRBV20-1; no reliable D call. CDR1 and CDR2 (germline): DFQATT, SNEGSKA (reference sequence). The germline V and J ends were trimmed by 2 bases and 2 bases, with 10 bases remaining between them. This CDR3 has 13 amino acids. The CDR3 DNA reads TGCAGTGCTAGAAGGACGGATACCTACGAGCAGTACTTC. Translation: CSARRTDTYEQYF.

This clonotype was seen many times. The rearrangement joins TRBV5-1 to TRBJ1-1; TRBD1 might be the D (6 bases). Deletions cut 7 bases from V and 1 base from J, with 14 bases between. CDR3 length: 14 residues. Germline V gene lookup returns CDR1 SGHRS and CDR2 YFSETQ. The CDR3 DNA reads TGCGCCAGCGGTACCGACAGGCCGAACACTGAAGCTTTCTTT. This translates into CASGTDRPNTEAFF. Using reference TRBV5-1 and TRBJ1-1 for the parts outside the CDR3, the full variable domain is KAGVTQTPRYLIKTRGQQVTLSCSPISGHRSVSWYQQTPGQGLQFLFEYFSETQRNKGNFPGRFSGRQFSNSRSEMNVSTLELGDSALYLCASGTDRPNTEAFFGQGTRLTVV.

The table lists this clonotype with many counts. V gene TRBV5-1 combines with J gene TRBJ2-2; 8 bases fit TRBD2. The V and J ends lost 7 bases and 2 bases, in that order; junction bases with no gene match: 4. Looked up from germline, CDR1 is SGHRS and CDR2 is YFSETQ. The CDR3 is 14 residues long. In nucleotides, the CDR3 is TGCGCCAGCTTACTAGCGGCCAACACCGGGGAGCTGTTTTTT. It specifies CASLLAANTGELFF. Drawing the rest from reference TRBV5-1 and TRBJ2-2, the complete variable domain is KAGVTQTPRYLIKTRGQQVTLSCSPISGHRSVSWYQQTPGQGLQFLFEYFSETQRNKGNFPGRFSGRQFSNSRSEMNVSTLELGDSALYLCASLLAANTGELFFGEGSRLTVL.